This T cell receptor (beta chain) was identified during a study of monozygotic twins with inflammatory bowel disease (dated by TCRdb to the late 2010s). Notes on the research overall: The complete study included around 30 monozygotic twin pairs: 19 IBD-discordant Danish pairs and nine German pairs, of which four were IBD-concordant and five were IBD-discordant. Disease-associated traits were sought mainly through comparisons between IBD patients and their genetically identical healthy co-twins within discordant pairs. Each individual had, on average, about 151 000 unique TCRalpha sequences and 181 000 unique TCRbeta sequences available for analysis. General findings and caveats noted by the study authors: Because patients were on differing immunosuppressive treatments, the repertoires may have picked up extra background noise and inter-individual variability. The analysis was unable to tell different T cell subtypes apart. IBD patients shared fewer clonotypes with other individuals than healthy twins did, most markedly in patients showing signs of disease activity. Measured by the inverse Simpson index, TCRbeta repertoire diversity was lower in IBD patients than in their healthy co-twins. No single strong signal or clonotype linked to IBD turned up in the results, so the idea that one exists was not supported. No difference in repertoire similarity was observed between concordant and discordant twins, possibly owing to limited statistical power.

From each donor, a roughly 2.5 ml peripheral blood sample was collected into PAXgene tubes and kept at -80 degrees C. Without any T cell sorting, total RNA was extracted from whole blood using the PAXgene blood miRNA kit on an automated QIAcube. Peripheral blood from monozygotic twin pairs who were concordant or discordant for inflammatory bowel disease underwent deep TCRalpha and TCRbeta repertoire profiling using unique molecular barcoding. Smoking habits were recorded for all twin pairs, and each individual was classified as a current, former or never smoker. CDR1 and CDR2 were assigned from the germline V gene (reference sequence) as SEHNR and FQNEAQ. The CDR3 spans 14 residues, from the cysteine through the phenylalanine. No DNA sequence is on record. As concerns this clonotype: It lacks a known antigen.

The library was obtained by 5' RACE. Each TCR library was prepared from about 3.5 ug of total RNA. cDNA was synthesized with SMARTScribe reverse transcriptase in eight separate reactions per sample. During cDNA synthesis, unique molecular identifiers containing a 6-nucleotide sample barcode were introduced by template switching. Two nested PCRs of about 16 and 10 cycles amplified the TCRalpha and TCRbeta cDNA, and bead purification followed each PCR. Before amplification, the cDNA was treated with uracil DNA-glycosylase and purified using the QIAquick PCR purification kit. The second PCR added Illumina TruSeq-compatible adapters along with sample-specific barcodes. TapeStation and Qubit were used to check library quality and concentration, and 4.5 to 6.5 ng of each library was pooled. Pooled libraries were sequenced on an Illumina HiSeq2500 single-index Rapid Run with 2 x 100 bp reads and custom sequencing primers. The authors' pipeline ran thus. PCR and sequencing errors were corrected by UMI-based consensus assembly using MiGEC version 1.2.6. MiXCR version 2.1.1 was used to carry out V(D)J alignment, clonotype assembly and CDR3 extraction. To normalise gene usage, clonotype sharing and MAIT/NKT TCR abundance, the top 1000, 10 000 and 20 000 clonotypes in each sample were analysed. Diversity was computed as the inverse Simpson index with the vegan R package after downsampling to 27 000 UMIs. Statistical testing used paired Mann-Whitney U tests on the discordant twin pairs and applied Benjamini-Hochberg correction for multiple testing. After the reads were reprocessed by TCRdb, one entry was made per CDR3 protein sequence, with no DNA. V and J calls and clone size were set by TCRdb, not the authors. The sample table holds about 380,000 distinct CDR3 sequences. The top ten clones comprise roughly 2.6% of the sample.

Input material: blood. The V and J genes are TRBV7-9 and TRBJ1-2. The TCR sequence derives from a human donor with ulcerative colitis or Crohn's disease, or a healthy co-twin of an affected twin (not recorded which). This receptor has the CDR3 CASSLEGFLEGYTF.